This entry concerns a single T cell receptor beta chain. Its antigen is unidentified. V shed 4 bases and J 12 bases; nucleotides not matched to a gene: 2. This CDR3 is 13 amino acids long. The germline V gene has CDR1 SGHTA and CDR2 FQGTGA. This sample was taken from a study of a mutant IDH1 vaccine in newly diagnosed glioma. Study-wide background: Vaccination began 4-6 weeks post radiotherapy alone, or with temozolomide cycles. The treated population exhibited a male proportion of about 60%, a female proportion of 37.5%, and a mean age of about 39 years. Most had both radiotherapy and temozolomide beforehand; others had only one. Study results and limitations: Most patients, roughly 92%, showed vaccine-induced immune responses.

As to time point: week 23, last vaccination. In the vaccine, a single dose held 300 ug of the mutant IDH1 20-mer peptide, along with topical imiquimod. Measured with immunoSEQ multiplex PCR; TCRdb has only the in-frame clones, and not every one. The sample includes about 72,000 clones, over 75% of them seen just once. The starting material was PBMCs, obtained from a glioma patient whose treatment included an IDH1 peptide vaccine. This TCR was sampled from a man younger than 35 with glioma. The chain recombines TRBV7-3 with TRBJ2-4; the match to TRBD2 covers 14 bases. In DNA, the CDR3 is TGTGCCAGCAGCTCGACTAGCGGGGGGGATCAGTACTTC. This translates into CASSSTSGGDQYF.